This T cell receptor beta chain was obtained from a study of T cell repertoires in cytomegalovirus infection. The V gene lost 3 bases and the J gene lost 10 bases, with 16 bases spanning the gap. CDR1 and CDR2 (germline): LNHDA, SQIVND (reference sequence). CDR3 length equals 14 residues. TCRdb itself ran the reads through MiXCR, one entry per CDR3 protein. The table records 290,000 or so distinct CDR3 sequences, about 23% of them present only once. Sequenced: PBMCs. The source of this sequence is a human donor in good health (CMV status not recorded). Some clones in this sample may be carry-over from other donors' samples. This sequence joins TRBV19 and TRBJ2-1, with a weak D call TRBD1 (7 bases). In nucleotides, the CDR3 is TGTGCCAGTAGTATCATGGAGGGGGCGGTAGAGCAGTTCTTC. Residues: CASSIMEGAVEQFF.